This T cell receptor beta chain is from a study of T cell responses to AZD1222 COVID-19 vaccine. Study-level results: Donors, mostly white British, included more females; clonal diversity was possibly underestimated. Unmutated variant regions are reportedly the target of nearly half of TCRs that are spike-specific.

Libraries were prepared by immunoSEQ multiplex PCR; TCRdb keeps only in-frame clonotypes and omits some of them. The sample lists about 84,000 clones; 80% to 90% were seen once. The CDR3 length is 13 residues. Trimming cost V 1 base and J 6 bases, with 6 bases left between them. The germline CDR1 and CDR2 sequences are LGHDT and YNNKEL (reference sequence). The analysis combined second doses at about 4 or about 12 weeks. A word on this clone: Its antigen is unknown. The same CDR3 arises from other DNA sequences in this sample as well.

The J gene is TRBJ2-2, the V gene TRBV3-1 (or the pseudogene TRBV3-2), with D unclear. The specimen comprised peripheral blood, sampled 28 days after the second AZD1222 dose. The receptor was isolated from an adult who received the AZD1222 COVID-19 vaccine. This chain's CDR3 is CASSQGVAGELFF. CDR3 coding DNA: TGTGCCAGCAGCCAAGGAGTCGCCGGGGAGCTGTTTTTT.